The rows below give T cell receptor beta chains drawn from one sample of a study of technical replicates of blood from a handful of donors. Profiling relied on immunoSEQ multiplex PCR, and the TCRdb table lists in-frame clones only, not all of them. Found here are roughly 57,000 clones, nearly 95% of them singletons; the top ten hold 3.1%. The sample was PBMCs. Receptors originate from a human donor in good health. Some clones in this sample may be carry-over from other donors' samples. Both conserved end residues are trimmed from each CDR3. Fields, in order: V gene, CDR3 protein.

v_call: TRBV2
cdr3_aa: ASSEGLGRPNTEAF

v_call: TRBV29-1
cdr3_aa: SVGTPGGPYGYT

v_call: TRBV9
cdr3_aa: ASSVMSDARNEQF

v_call: TRBV2
cdr3_aa: ASSEEGGTAYYEQY

v_call: TRBV7-2
cdr3_aa: ASSYTSGVFYEQY

v_call: TRBV7-9
cdr3_aa: ASSAGGAYEQY

v_call: TRBV7-9
cdr3_aa: ASSQAGGPGKFSTDTQY

v_call: TRBV5-1
cdr3_aa: ASSLVAGPTYEQY

v_call: TRBV13
cdr3_aa: ASSLGSGGATGELF

v_call: TRBV7-9
cdr3_aa: ASSSEAPGTF

v_call: TRBV9
cdr3_aa: ASSLGTGTDTQY

v_call: TRBV5-1
cdr3_aa: ASSLGASGGALGQETQY

v_call: TRBV6-6
cdr3_aa: ASSTAWTRSTGELF

v_call: TRBV7-6
cdr3_aa: ASSLGQGDTGELF

v_call: TRBV4-3
cdr3_aa: ASSPLSRGGENTEAF

v_call: TRBV19
cdr3_aa: ASSTHLGSGAGELF

v_call: TRBV4-3
cdr3_aa: ASSQDWRLANLGEETQY

v_call: TRBV4-1
cdr3_aa: ASSHNSGRGGELF

v_call: TRBV4-1
cdr3_aa: ASSQPLAGAGAEEQY

v_call: TRBV4-1
cdr3_aa: ASSQDWAGTGGQPQH

v_call: TRBV6-1
cdr3_aa: ASSELDRYSPLH